The 3 T cell receptor beta chains below all came from one sample that was sequenced in a study of beta chain features in type 1 diabetes. Their antigens remain unidentified. Of the isolated RNA, all was reverse transcribed, and so the sequenced material was expressed TCRB transcripts. The method was immunoSEQ multiplex PCR; TCRdb's version includes in-frame clones alone and lacks a portion of them. The data hold around 160,000 clones, with about 10% observed a single time. Study-level points and caveats: All four CD4+ subsets from Type 1 diabetes patients carried moderately but significantly shorter TCRB CDR3s.

The sample was central memory CD4+ T cells from blood. The receptor set was obtained from a woman between 25 and 40 years old with type 1 diabetes.

This rearrangement joins TRBV5-1 to TRBJ2-3; 10 nucleotides match TRBD2. The V gene's germline CDR1 is SGHRS and CDR2 YFSETQ. The CDR3 loop spans 19 amino acids. The junction had 10 bases not matched to a gene; V was cut back by 0 bases and J by 0 bases. The CDR3: CASSLVGQTTSGSTDTQYF. In nucleotides, the CDR3 is TGCGCCAGCAGCTTGGTGGGACAGACGACTAGCGGGAGCACAGATACGCAGTATTTT. Filled out from reference TRBV5-1 and TRBJ2-3, the complete variable domain reads KAGVTQTPRYLIKTRGQQVTLSCSPISGHRSVSWYQQTPGQGLQFLFEYFSETQRNKGNFPGRFSGRQFSNSRSEMNVSTLELGDSALYLCASSLVGQTTSGSTDTQYFGPGTRLTVL.

This clone was seen only a few times. The J gene is TRBJ2-6, the V gene TRBV7-3; the match to TRBD1 covers 7 bases. Germline V gene lookup returns CDR1 SGHTA and CDR2 FQGTGA. Losses at the gene ends were 5 bases for V and 2 bases for J; bases not matched to a gene: 3. The CDR3 length is 15 residues. The CDR3 protein is CASSRQGTGANVLTF. CDR3 nucleotide sequence: TGTGCCAGCAGCAGACAGGGAACTGGGGCCAACGTCCTGACTTTC.

There are a few counts of this clone. This chain connects TRBV23-1 to TRBJ2-1; 12 positions match TRBD2. TRBV23-1 is an ORF, and what it does is uncertain. The CDR3 has 19 amino acids. V lost 0 bases to trimming and J lost 0 bases; unmatched junction nucleotides: 6. The CDR3 sequence: CASSQSRTSGTYSYNEQFF. For the CDR3, the DNA is TGCGCCAGCAGTCAATCCCGGACTAGCGGGACCTACTCCTACAATGAGCAGTTCTTC.